The 17 T cell receptor beta chains below were found in one sample sequenced in a study of blood T cell repertoires in COVID-19. TCRdb's table, derived via immunoSEQ multiplex PCR, lists solely in-frame clones and lacks some. The repertoire holds tens of thousands of clones, with 85% to 90% as singletons. The sequencing sample was made of peripheral blood. The receptors were gathered from a man aged 35-49 years with COVID-19, enrolled during active disease.

This chain uses TRBV6-1 with TRBJ1-1; D unresolved. Germline loops: CDR1 MNHNS, CDR2 SASEGT. There are 13 residues in the CDR3. Trimming stripped 2 bases from V and 9 bases from J, with 13 bases between. The CDR3 reads CASSESGSPQAFF. The CDR3 nucleotides are TGTGCCAGCAGTGAAAGCGGATCCCCGCAAGCTTTCTTT.

This clone was detected a few times. V and J are TRBV2 and TRBJ2-7; a weak D match, TRBD2 (6 bases). V was cut by 8 bases and J by 2 bases, with 13 bases left in between. Per the germline V gene, CDR1 is SNHLY and CDR2 is FYNNEI. CDR3 length equals 13 residues. CDR3 nucleotides: TGTGCCAGCGTTTTGACTAGGACCTACGAGCAGTACTTC. It specifies CASVLTRTYEQYF.

This clone was found once. The DNA of the CDR3 is TGTGCCGGAGGACAGGGAAATCAGCCCCAGCATTTT. Translating gives CAGGQGNQPQHF. J is TRBJ1-5 and V is TRBV12-3 or TRBV12-4; 8 positions agree with TRBD1. The CDR3 has 12 amino acids. V gave up 11 bases and J gave up 4 bases; unmatched junction bases: 4.

This sequence joins TRBV7-2 and TRBJ2-5; no clear D. V was cut by 4 bases and J by 5 bases, with 8 bases left in between. The V gene's germline CDR1 is SGHTA and CDR2 FQGNSA. This CDR3 is 12 amino acids long. The CDR3 region is CASSSPLETQYF. The CDR3 region has the DNA TGTGCCAGCAGCTCCCCCCTGGAGACCCAGTACTTC.

The J gene is TRBJ2-1, the V gene TRBV10-1, with 7 nucleotides matching TRBD1. The V gene end was trimmed by 2 bases and the J gene end by 7 bases; junction bases not matched to a gene: 2. Germline V CDR1 and CDR2: WNHNN, SYGVQD (reference sequence). CDR3 length: 13 residues. This CDR3 reads CASSETGVNEQFF. The CDR3 DNA reads as TGCGCCAGCAGTGAGACAGGGGTTAATGAGCAGTTCTTC.

J is TRBJ1-3 and V is TRBV6-5; D is perhaps TRBD1 (6 bases). Germline V gene sequence: CDR1 MNHEY, CDR2 SVGAGI. The length of the CDR3 is 15 residues. Between the trimmed V and J ends, which lost 5 bases and 0 bases, there was a span of 11 bases. Here the CDR3 reads CASSPRGGSGNTIYF. The CDR3 coding sequence is TGTGCCAGCAGTCCGAGGGGGGGCTCTGGAAACACCATATATTTT.

The V call is TRBV11-1, the J call TRBJ2-7; no clear D gene. Germline values: CDR1 SGHAT, CDR2 FQDESV (reference sequence). This CDR3 contains 14 residues. V lost 5 bases and J 2 bases, leaving 13 bases between the germline ends. The CDR3 region is CASSLTTFTYEQYF. CDR3 bases: TGTGCCAGCAGCCTTACTACTTTCACCTACGAGCAGTACTTC. The variable domain in full, completed from reference TRBV11-1 and TRBJ2-7, reads EAEVAQSPRYKITEKSQAVAFWCDPISGHATLYWYRQILGQGPELLVQFQDESVVDDSQLPKDRFSAERLKGVDSTLKIQPAELGDSAMYLCASSLTTFTYEQYFGPGTRLTVT.

The rearrangement joins TRBV19 to TRBJ1-3, with 9 bases identical to TRBD1. The CDR3 contains 16 residues. Germline values: CDR1 LNHDA, CDR2 SQIVND (reference sequence). V lost 3 bases, J lost 1 base, and 4 bases stayed unmatched. The CDR3 protein is CASSIGTGTSGNTIYF. The CDR3 nucleotides are TGTGCCAGTAGTATTGGGACAGGGACGTCTGGAAACACCATATATTTT.

The rearrangement uses TRBV11-3 and TRBJ2-3; no clear D. Trimming took off 6 bases at V and 5 bases at J, with 12 bases between the two ends. This CDR3 has 13 residues. The germline V gene has CDR1 SGHNT and CDR2 YENEEA. The CDR3 loop is CASRYVGVDTQYF. The CDR3 region has the DNA TGTGCCAGCAGATACGTAGGAGTAGATACGCAGTATTTT.

The chain has TRBV2 and TRBJ2-3, with 9 positions matching TRBD2. Losses at the gene ends were 8 bases for V and 1 base for J; bases not matched to a gene: 7. The CDR3 runs 15 residues. The V gene's germline CDR1 is SNHLY and CDR2 FYNNEI. The CDR3 nucleotides read TGTGCCAGCCGTGGGACTAGCACCGGCACAGATACGCAGTATTTT. Translated, it gives CASRGTSTGTDTQYF.

This clone was seen once. V gene TRBV2 combines with J gene TRBJ2-3, with D possibly being TRBD1 (5 bases). The CDR3 runs to 13 residues. The ends were cut back, 2 bases at V and 5 bases at J, with 8 bases in the middle. Germline CDR1 and CDR2: SNHLY and FYNNEI. DNA of the CDR3: TGTGCCAGCAGTGAACAGGGTCTAGATACGCAGTATTTT. Translation: CASSEQGLDTQYF.

The V gene is TRBV9, the J gene TRBJ1-2; D perhaps matches TRBD1 (6 bases). Germline V lookup: CDR1 SGDLS, CDR2 YYNGEE. The CDR3 length is 15 residues. Trimming stripped 0 bases from V and 12 bases from J, with 21 bases between. The CDR3 DNA follows: TGTGCCAGCAGCGTAGGTCCGGACAGTCTCATTCAACACACCTTC. Protein: CASSVGPDSLIQHTF. Using reference TRBV9 and TRBJ1-2 for the parts outside the CDR3, the full variable domain is DSGVTQTPKHLITATGQRVTLRCSPRSGDLSVYWYQQSLDQGLQFLIQYYNGEERAKGNILERFSAQQFPDLHSELNLSSLELGDSALYFCASSVGPDSLIQHTFGSGTRLTVV.

The J gene is TRBJ2-2, the V gene TRBV18, with 7 positions matching TRBD2. After removal of 6 bases from V and 1 base from J, the junction contained 2 bases not matched to a gene. Germline V CDR1 and CDR2: KGHSH, LQKENI. This CDR3 is 14 amino acids long. Here the CDR3 reads CASSRELNTGELFF. The CDR3 coding sequence is TGTGCCAGCTCGCGGGAGTTGAACACCGGGGAGCTGTTTTTT.

Only one count was recorded for this clone. The chain links TRBV2 to TRBJ2-1; possibly TRBD1 for D (6 bases). The CDR3 consists of 15 residues. V lost 1 base, J lost 6 bases, and 13 bases lay in between. CDR1 SNHLY and CDR2 FYNNEI come from the germline V gene. In DNA, the CDR3 is TGTGCCAGCAGTGAAGGCCAGGGGCGGCCCAATGAGCAGTTCTTC. It specifies CASSEGQGRPNEQFF.

V usage is TRBV7-9 and J usage is TRBJ1-1; possibly TRBD1 for D (5 bases). The V and J ends lost 2 bases and 1 base respectively, with 14 bases between them. Germline assignment: CDR1 SEHNR and CDR2 FQNEAQ (reference sequence). There are 16 residues in the CDR3. Written as DNA, the CDR3 is TGTGCCAGCAGCTTATACTTGACAGAAGAGAACACTGAAGCTTTCTTT. Its translation: CASSLYLTEENTEAFF.

The chain has TRBV5-1 and TRBJ2-1; TRBD2 agrees at 15 bases. CDR1 is SGHRS, CDR2 YFSETQ, per germline. V shed 4 bases and J 7 bases; nucleotides not matched to a gene: 3. The CDR3 runs 15 residues. The CDR3 DNA sequence: TGCGCCAGCAGCGACGGGACTAGCGGGAGGAATGAGCAGTTCTTC. It codes for CASSDGTSGRNEQFF.

V is TRBV19 and J is TRBJ2-6; D not resolved. V lost 3 bases and J lost 0, with 9 bases in between. Germline V gene data show CDR1 as LNHDA and CDR2 as SQIVND (reference sequence). The CDR3 has 16 amino acids. The DNA of the CDR3 is TGTGCCAGTAGTATGTCAGGTAGCTCTGGGGCCAACGTCCTGACTTTC. Translation gives CASSMSGSSGANVLTF.